This T cell receptor (beta chain) is drawn from a study of blood T cell repertoires in COVID-19. At the level of the study: Acute and convalescent COVID-19 specimens originated in the United States, Italy and Spain. From T cells, B-cell-depleted T cells, or PBMCs came the material, which was cDNA or gDNA.

Per the original data handling: From reference gene primer amplification, estimates of nucleated cell counts were derived. Libraries were prepared by immunoSEQ multiplex PCR; TCRdb keeps only in-frame clonotypes and omits some of them. Clonal size and the V and J genes are those of that table, whereas D and trimming came from the DNA. The sample consists of 25,000 to 35,000 clones, approximately 80% of them appearing once. Trimming removed 7 bases at V and 7 bases at J, with 13 bases between. There are 13 residues in the CDR3. The V gene's germline CDR1 is MNHEY and CDR2 SVGAGI. The clonotype comes from a woman older than 75 with acute or convalescent COVID-19. V gene TRBV6-5 combines with J gene TRBJ2-2; D is perhaps TRBD1 (6 bases). Sequenced sample: peripheral blood. The chain's CDR3 is CASTPRGNGELFF. Here the CDR3 DNA reads TGTGCCAGCACCCCAAGGGGGAACGGGGAGCTGTTTTTT.